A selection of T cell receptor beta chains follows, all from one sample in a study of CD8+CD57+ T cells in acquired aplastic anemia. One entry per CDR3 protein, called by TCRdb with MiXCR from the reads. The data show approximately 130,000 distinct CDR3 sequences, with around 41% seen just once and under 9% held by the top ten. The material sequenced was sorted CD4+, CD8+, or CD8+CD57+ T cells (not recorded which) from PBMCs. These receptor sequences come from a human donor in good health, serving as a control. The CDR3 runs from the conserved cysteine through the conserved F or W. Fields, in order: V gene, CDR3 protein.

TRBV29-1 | CSVVLGGTANTEAFF
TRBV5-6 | CASSLVGAVQETQYF
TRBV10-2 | CASSEGTGLGTQYF
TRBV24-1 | CATSAPGTTVYGYTF
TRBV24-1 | CATSDGGYGYTF
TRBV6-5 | CASSWGATGELFF
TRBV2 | CASRGGTGMDEQFF
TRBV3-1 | CASGQGGQGINTEAFF
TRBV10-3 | CASTSRAGGRSTDTRYF
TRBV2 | CASSAGVRAGELFF
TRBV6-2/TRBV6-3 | CASRPLAEQYF
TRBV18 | CASSPSRGQGYEQYF
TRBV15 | CATSRPRGLAGEGGTDTQYF
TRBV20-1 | CSASRNPGDEQYF
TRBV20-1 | CSASWLAGGTRDEQFF
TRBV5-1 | CASSLGQGATEKLFF
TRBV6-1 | CASRGQGNSPLHF
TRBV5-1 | CASSSPAGTGGSDTQYF
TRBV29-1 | CSVEALAHTEAFF
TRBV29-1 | CSVDSVRGYTF
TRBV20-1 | CSARDRIVGGNTKAFF
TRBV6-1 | CASSDGVPTGYTF
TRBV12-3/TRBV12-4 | CASSRGAFGTDTQYF
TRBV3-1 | CASREQGIQTEAFF
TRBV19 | CASSTRRSRSYNSPLHF
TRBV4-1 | CASSQVGGGRHNEQFF
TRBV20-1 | CSARDLLWGGSYGYTF
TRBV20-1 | CSALQGAYYGYTF
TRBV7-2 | CASSLAEYYGYTF
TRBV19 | CASSMTGGLEKLFF
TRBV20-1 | CSIGVTSTYEQYF
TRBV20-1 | CSAATVNRAEKLFF
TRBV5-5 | CASSLFQPTKNIQYF
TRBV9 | CASTQGTATFGGGYTF
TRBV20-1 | CSAIVGLTNTEAFF
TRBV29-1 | CSGGQMNTEAFF
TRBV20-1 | CSARDRAKNIQYF
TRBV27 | CASSLGAGPTYEQYF
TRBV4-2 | CASSLRGSTDTQYF
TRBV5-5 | CASSISLGEYNQPQHF